The 10 T cell receptor beta chains listed next were all sequenced from one sample in a study of OX40 agonist ivuxolimab in advanced cancers. Assay used: immunoSEQ multiplex PCR; TCRdb lists only in-frame clones, some missing. The table records tens of thousands of clones, around four fifths of them present only once. Sequencing used CD4+ or CD8+ T cells sorted from blood, obtained in a trial of the OX40 agonist ivuxolimab. Receptors originate from an adult with an advanced solid tumor such as melanoma, head and neck, liver or kidney cancer.

The V call is TRBV30, the J call TRBJ2-5; 9 bases align to TRBD1. The CDR3 spans 14 residues. CDR1 is GTSNPN and CDR2 is SVGIG in the germline V gene (reference sequence). V lost 3 bases and J lost 5; bases outside the gene matches: 7. DNA of the CDR3: TGTGCCTGGAGCTTCGGGACAGGGTATGAGACCCAGTACTTC. Translation: CAWSFGTGYETQYF.

The chain recombines TRBV4-3 with TRBJ2-2; 9 bases fit TRBD2. In germline, CDR1 is LGHNA, CDR2 YSLEER. There are 19 residues in the CDR3. Trimming cost V 0 bases and J 7 bases; bases outside gene matches: 15. The CDR3, as DNA: TGCGCCAGCAGCCAAGAGTCAGGCCTCGGCGGGAGGGTGGTCGGGGAGCTGTTTTTT. This encodes CASSQESGLGGRVVGELFF.

V gene TRBV7-9 combines with J gene TRBJ2-3; D remains ambiguous. Germline lookup yields CDR1 SEHNR and CDR2 FQNEAQ (reference sequence). This CDR3 spans 16 amino acids. V lost 2 bases and J 4 bases, leaving 16 bases between the germline ends. Written as DNA, the CDR3 is TGTGCCAGCAGCTTAATCCGTGCATCGGCGCCAGATACGCAGTATTTT. It yields the protein CASSLIRASAPDTQYF. Based on the CDR3 plus reference TRBV7-9 and TRBJ2-3, the full variable domain is DTGVSQNPRHKITKRGQNVTFRCDPISEHNRLYWYRQTLGQGPEFLTYFQNEAQLEKSRLLSDRFSAERPKGSFSTLEIQRTEQGDSAMYLCASSLIRASAPDTQYFGPGTRLTVL.

The rearrangement uses TRBV7-2 and TRBJ2-7; TRBD2 agrees at 9 bases. V shed 1 base and J 4 bases; nucleotides not matched to a gene: 5. Germline CDR1 SGHTA, CDR2 FQGNSA. CDR3 length equals 15 residues. The CDR3 DNA is TGTGCCAGCAGCTTAGATTCCGGACTAGCGTACGAGCAGTACTTC. This encodes CASSLDSGLAYEQYF.

J is TRBJ2-1 and V is TRBV7-6; possible D gene TRBD1, 6 bases. The germline gives CDR1 SGHVS, CDR2 FNYEAQ. Trimming pared 5 bases from V and 10 bases from J, leaving 15 bases between. CDR3 length: 13 residues. CDR3 region: CASSRQGGVEQFF. Here the CDR3 DNA reads TGTGCCAGCAGCCGACAAGGGGGAGTCGAGCAGTTCTTC.

The gene calls are TRBV4-2 and TRBJ2-1, with 15 positions matching TRBD2. Germline CDR1 and CDR2: LGHNA and YNFKEQ. The CDR3 extends over 17 amino acids. J lost 4 bases, V lost 1 base, and 2 bases had no gene match. CDR3 sequence: CASSQAGLAGGYNEQFF. In nucleotides, the CDR3 is TGTGCCAGCAGCCAAGCCGGACTAGCGGGAGGGTACAATGAGCAGTTCTTC.

The V gene is TRBV2, the J gene TRBJ1-6; D unresolved. Trimming took 3 bases from V and 4 from J, leaving 10 bases between them. Germline-derived CDR1 and CDR2 are SNHLY and FYNNEI. This CDR3 is 15 amino acids long. In DNA, the CDR3 is TGTGCCAGCAGTGATCAGAGTTATTATAATTCACCCCTCCACTTT. This encodes CASSDQSYYNSPLHF.

The rearrangement uses TRBV5-1 and TRBJ2-2; weak D call: TRBD2 (5 bases). V lost 4 bases to trimming and J lost 0 bases, with 13 bases between them. This CDR3 has 16 amino acids. CDR1 is SGHRS and CDR2 is YFSETQ in the germline V gene. CDR3 bases: TGCGCCAGCAGCCACGGCGGGTTGACGAACACCGGGGAGCTGTTTTTT. This gives the protein CASSHGGLTNTGELFF.

A few counts support this clone. The V call is TRBV27, the J call TRBJ1-4; D gene uncertain. The CDR3 sequence is 16 residues long. In germline, CDR1 is MNHEY, CDR2 SMNVEV (reference sequence). V dropped 2 bases and J dropped 0 bases, with 10 bases sitting between them. The CDR3 bases are TGTGCCAGCAGTTTAGCGGCCAGCTCAACTAATGAAAAACTGTTTTTT. Amino acids: CASSLAASSTNEKLFF.

This clone was detected once. The rearrangement uses TRBV4-2 and TRBJ2-7; TRBD2 agrees at 9 bases. Trimming cost V 4 bases and J 5 bases; bases outside gene matches: 9. Germline values: CDR1 LGHNA, CDR2 YNFKEQ. The CDR3 totals 15 residues. Here the CDR3 DNA reads TGTGCCAGCAGCCCGATTAGCGGGAGTGTGGACGAGCAGTACTTC. Protein: CASSPISGSVDEQYF.